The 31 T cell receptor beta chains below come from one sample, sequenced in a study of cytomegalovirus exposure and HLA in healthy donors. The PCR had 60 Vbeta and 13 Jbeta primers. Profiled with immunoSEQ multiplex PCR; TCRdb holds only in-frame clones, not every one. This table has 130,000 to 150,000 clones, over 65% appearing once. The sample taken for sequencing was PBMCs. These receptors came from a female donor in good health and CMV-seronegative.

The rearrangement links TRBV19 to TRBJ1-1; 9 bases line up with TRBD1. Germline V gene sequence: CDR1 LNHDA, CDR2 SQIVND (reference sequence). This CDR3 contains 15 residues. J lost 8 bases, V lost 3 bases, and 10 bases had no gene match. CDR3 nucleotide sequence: TGTGCCAGTAGTATTCCGGGACAGGGAGGTGGAGAAGCTTTCTTT. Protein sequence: CASSIPGQGGGEAFF. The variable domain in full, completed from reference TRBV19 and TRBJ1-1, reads DGGITQSPKYLFRKEGQNVTLSCEQNLNHDAMYWYRQDPGQGLRLIYYSQIVNDFQKGDIAEGYSVSREKKESFPLTVTSAQKNPTAFYLCASSIPGQGGGEAFFGQGTRLTVV.

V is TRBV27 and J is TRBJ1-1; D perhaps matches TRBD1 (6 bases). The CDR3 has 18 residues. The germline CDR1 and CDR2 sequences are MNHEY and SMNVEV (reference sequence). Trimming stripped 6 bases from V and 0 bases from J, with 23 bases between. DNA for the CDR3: TGTGCCAGCAGGTCGCGTAATTTAGGTGGACAGATGAACACTGAAGCTTTCTTT. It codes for CASRSRNLGGQMNTEAFF.

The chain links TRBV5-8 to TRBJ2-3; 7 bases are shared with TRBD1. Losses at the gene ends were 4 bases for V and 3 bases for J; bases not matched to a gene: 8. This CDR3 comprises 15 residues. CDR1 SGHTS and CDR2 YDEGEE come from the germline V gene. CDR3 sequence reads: CASSQQGSGTDTQYF. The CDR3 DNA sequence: TGTGCCAGCAGCCAACAGGGGAGTGGGACAGATACGCAGTATTTT.

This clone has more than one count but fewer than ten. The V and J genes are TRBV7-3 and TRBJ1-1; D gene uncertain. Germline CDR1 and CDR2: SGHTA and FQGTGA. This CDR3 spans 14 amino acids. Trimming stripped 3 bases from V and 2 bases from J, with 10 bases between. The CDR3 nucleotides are TGTGCCAGCAGCTTTTTGGGCAGCAACACTGAAGCTTTCTTT. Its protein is CASSFLGSNTEAFF.

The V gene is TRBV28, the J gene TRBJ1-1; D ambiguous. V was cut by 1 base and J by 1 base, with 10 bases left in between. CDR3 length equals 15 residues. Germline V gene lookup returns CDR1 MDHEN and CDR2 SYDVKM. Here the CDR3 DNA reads TGTGCCAGCAGTTTATACCCGACGGGGAACACTGAAGCTTTCTTT. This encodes CASSLYPTGNTEAFF. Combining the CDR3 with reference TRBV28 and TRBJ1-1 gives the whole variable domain DVKVTQSSRYLVKRTGEKVFLECVQDMDHENMFWYRQDPGLGLRLIYFSYDVKMKEKGDIPEGYSVSREKKERFSLILESASTNQTSMYLCASSLYPTGNTEAFFGQGTRLTVV.

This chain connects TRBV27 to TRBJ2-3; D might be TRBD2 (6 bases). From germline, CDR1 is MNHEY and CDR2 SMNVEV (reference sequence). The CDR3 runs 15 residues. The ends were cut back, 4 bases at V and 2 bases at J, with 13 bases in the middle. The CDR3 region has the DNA TGTGCCAGCAGTTCCCGGGCGGGGCTCACAGATACGCAGTATTTT. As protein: CASSSRAGLTDTQYF.

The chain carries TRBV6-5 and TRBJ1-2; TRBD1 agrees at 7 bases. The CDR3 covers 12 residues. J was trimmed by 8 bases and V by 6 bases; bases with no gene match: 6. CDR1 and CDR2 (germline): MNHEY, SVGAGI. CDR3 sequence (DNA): TGTGCCAGCAGCCCGACAGGGTGCGGCTACACCTTC. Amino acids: CASSPTGCGYTF.

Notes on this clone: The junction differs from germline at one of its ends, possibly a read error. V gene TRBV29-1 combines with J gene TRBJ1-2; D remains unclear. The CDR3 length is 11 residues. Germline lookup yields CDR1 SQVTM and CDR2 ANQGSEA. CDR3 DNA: TGCAGCGTTGGACAAGACTATGGCTACCCCTTC. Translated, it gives CSVGQDYGYPF.

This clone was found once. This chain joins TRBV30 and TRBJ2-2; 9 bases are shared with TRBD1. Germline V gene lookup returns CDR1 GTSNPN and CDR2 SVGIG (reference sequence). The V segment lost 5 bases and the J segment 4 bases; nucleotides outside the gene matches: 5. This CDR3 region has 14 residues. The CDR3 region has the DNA TGTGCCTGGGGGACAGGGCGGGCCACCGGGGAGCTGTTTTTT. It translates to CAWGTGRATGELFF.

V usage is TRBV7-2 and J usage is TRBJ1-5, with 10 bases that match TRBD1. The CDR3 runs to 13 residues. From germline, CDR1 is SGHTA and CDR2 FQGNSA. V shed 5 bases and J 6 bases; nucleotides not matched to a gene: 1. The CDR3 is CASSRTGGQPQHF. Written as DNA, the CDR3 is TGTGCCAGCAGCCGGACAGGGGGTCAGCCCCAGCATTTT.

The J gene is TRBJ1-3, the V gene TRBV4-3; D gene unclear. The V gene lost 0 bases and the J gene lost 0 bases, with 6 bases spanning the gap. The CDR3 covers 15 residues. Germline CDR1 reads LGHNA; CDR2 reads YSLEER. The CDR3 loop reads CASSQELHSGNTIYF. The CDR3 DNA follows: TGCGCCAGCAGCCAAGAGTTACACTCTGGAAACACCATATATTTT.

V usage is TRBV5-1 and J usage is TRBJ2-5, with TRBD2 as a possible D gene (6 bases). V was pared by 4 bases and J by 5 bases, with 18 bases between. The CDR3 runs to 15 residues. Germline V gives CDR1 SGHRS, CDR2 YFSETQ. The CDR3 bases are TGCGCCAGCAGCCCGTTGACCCGGAGGGGTGAGACCCAGTACTTC. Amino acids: CASSPLTRRGETQYF.

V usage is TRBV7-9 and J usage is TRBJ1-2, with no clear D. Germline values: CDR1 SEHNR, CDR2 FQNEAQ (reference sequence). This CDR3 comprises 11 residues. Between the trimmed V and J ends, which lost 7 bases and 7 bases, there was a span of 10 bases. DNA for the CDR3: TGTGCCAGCACCGATTCGGGTGGCTACACCTTC. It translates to CASTDSGGYTF.

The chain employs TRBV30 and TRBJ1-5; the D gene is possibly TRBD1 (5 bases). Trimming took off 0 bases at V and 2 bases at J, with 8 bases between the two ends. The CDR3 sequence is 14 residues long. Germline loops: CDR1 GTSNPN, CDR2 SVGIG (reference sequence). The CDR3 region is CAWSVTGGNQPQHF. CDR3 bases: TGTGCCTGGAGTGTAACGGGGGGCAATCAGCCCCAGCATTTT.

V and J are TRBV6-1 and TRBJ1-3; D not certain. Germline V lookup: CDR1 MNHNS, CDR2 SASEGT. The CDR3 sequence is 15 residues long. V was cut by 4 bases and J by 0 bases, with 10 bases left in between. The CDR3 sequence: CASSGERYSGNTIYF. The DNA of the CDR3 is TGTGCCAGCAGTGGGGAGCGGTACTCTGGAAACACCATATATTTT.

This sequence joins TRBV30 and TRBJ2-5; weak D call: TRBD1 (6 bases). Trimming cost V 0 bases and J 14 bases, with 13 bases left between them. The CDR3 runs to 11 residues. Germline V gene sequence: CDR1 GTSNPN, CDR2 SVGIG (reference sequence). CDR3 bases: TGTGCCTGGAGTGTACGCGGACAGCCATACTTC. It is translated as CAWSVRGQPYF.

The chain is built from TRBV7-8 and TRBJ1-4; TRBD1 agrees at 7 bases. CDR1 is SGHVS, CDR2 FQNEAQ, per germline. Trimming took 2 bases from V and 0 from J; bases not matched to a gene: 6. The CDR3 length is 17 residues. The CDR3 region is CASSLWGRGATNEKLFF. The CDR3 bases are TGTGCCAGCAGCTTATGGGGCAGGGGGGCAACTAATGAAAAACTGTTTTTT.

In DNA form, the CDR3 reads TGTGCCAGCAGTTCGGGACAGGGATTACTTGGGGCTTTCTTT. Protein product: CASSSGQGLLGAFF. The chain couples TRBV11-1 to TRBJ1-1; 9 bases fit TRBD1. Germline CDR1 SGHAT, CDR2 FQDESV (reference sequence). V was pared by 6 bases and J by 11 bases, with 13 bases of the junction left unmatched. The CDR3 has 14 residues.

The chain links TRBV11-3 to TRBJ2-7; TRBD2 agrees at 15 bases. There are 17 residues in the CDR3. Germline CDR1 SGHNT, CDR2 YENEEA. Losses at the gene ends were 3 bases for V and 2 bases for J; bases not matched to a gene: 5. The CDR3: CASSLGGLAGGTYEQYF. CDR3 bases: TGTGCCAGCAGCTTGGGAGGACTAGCGGGGGGGACCTACGAGCAGTACTTC.

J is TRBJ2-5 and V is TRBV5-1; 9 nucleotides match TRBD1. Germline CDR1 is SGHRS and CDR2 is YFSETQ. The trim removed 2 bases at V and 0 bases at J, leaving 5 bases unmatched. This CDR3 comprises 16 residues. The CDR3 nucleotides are TGCGCCAGCAGCTTCGGGACAGGGACGTACCAAGAGACCCAGTACTTC. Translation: CASSFGTGTYQETQYF.

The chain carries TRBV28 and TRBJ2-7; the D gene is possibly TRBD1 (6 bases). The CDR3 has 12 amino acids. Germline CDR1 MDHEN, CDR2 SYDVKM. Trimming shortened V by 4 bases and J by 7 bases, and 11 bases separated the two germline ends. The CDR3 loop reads CASSSYRVEQYF. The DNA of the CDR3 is TGTGCCAGCAGTTCCTACAGGGTGGAGCAGTACTTC.

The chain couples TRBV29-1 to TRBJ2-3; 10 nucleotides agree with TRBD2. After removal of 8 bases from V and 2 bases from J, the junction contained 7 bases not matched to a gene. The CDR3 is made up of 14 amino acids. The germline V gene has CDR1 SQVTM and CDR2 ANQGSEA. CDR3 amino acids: CSSSGGAVTDTQYF. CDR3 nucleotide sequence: TGCAGCTCGAGCGGGGGGGCCGTCACAGATACGCAGTATTTT.

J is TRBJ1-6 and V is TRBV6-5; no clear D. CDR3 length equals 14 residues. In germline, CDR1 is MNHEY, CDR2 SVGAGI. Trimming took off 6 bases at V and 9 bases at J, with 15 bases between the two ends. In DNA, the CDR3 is TGTGCCAGCAGAGAGGGCCCCCGCGGTTCACCCCTCCACTTT. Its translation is CASREGPRGSPLHF.

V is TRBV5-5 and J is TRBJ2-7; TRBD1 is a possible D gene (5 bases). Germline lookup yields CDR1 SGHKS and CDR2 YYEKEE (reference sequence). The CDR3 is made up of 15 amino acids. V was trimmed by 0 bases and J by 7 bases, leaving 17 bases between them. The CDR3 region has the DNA TGTGCCAGCAGCTTGGAGGACACCGGTGCTTGGGAGCAGTACTTC. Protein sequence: CASSLEDTGAWEQYF.

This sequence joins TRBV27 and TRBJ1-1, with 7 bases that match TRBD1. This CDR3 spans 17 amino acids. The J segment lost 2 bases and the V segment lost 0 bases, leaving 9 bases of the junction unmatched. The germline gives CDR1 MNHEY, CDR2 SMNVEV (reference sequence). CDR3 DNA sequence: TGTGCCAGCAGTTTATCGGGGGACAGCGACTTCAACACTGAAGCTTTCTTT. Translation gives CASSLSGDSDFNTEAFF.

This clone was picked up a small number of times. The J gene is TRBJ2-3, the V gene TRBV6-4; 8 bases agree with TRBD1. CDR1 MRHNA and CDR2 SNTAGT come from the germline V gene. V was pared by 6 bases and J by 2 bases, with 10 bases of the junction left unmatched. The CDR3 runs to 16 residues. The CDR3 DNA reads TGTGCCAGCAGCTCCATCCCGGGACAGGTCACAGATACGCAGTATTTT. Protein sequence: CASSSIPGQVTDTQYF.

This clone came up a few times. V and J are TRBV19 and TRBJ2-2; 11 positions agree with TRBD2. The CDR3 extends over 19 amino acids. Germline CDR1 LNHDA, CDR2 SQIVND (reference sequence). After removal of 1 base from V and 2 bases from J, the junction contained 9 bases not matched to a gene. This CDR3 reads CASSIVAISGRANTGELFF. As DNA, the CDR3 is TGTGCCAGTAGTATAGTTGCGATTAGCGGGAGGGCTAACACCGGGGAGCTGTTTTTT.

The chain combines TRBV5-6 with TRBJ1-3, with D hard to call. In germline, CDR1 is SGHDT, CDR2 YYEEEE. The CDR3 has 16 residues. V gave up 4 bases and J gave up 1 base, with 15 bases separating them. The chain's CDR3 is CASSPDPTGSGNTIYF. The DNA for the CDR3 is TGTGCCAGCAGCCCCGACCCCACGGGTTCTGGAAACACCATATATTTT. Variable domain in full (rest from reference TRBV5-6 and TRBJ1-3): DAGVTQSPTHLIKTRGQQVTLRCSPKSGHDTVSWYQQALGQGPQFIFQYYEEEERQRGNFPDRFSGHQFPNYSSELNVNALLLGDSALYLCASSPDPTGSGNTIYFGEGSWLTVV.

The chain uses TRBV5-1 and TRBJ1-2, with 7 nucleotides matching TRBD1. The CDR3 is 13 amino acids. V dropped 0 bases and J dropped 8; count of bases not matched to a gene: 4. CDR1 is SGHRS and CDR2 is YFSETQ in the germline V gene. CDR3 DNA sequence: TGCGCCAGCAGCTTGGCCTTAGGGGGCGGCTACACCTTC. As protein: CASSLALGGGYTF.

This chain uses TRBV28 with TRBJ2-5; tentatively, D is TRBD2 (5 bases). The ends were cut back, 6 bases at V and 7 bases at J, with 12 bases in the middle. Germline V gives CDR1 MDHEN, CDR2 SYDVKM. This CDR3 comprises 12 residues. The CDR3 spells CASSAEAWTQYF. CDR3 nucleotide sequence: TGTGCCAGCAGCGCGGAGGCCTGGACCCAGTACTTC.

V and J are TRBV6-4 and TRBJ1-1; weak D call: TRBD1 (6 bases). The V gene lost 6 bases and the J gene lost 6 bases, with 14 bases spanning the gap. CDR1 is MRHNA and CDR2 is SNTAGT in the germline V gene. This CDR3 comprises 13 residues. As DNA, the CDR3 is TGTGCCAGCAGCCCTACAGGGACGGCTGAAGCTTTCTTT. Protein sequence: CASSPTGTAEAFF.